This T cell receptor beta chain was obtained from a study of blood T cell repertoires in COVID-19. Study-level information: COVID-19 samples from acute and convalescent phases originated in the United States, Italy and Spain.

Clones were sequenced by immunoSEQ multiplex PCR, and TCRdb holds only the in-frame ones, with some missing. The sample has some 61,000 clones; roughly 88% are singletons. CDR1 is LGHDT, CDR2 YNNKEL, per germline (reference sequence). The CDR3 is 16 residues long. V lost 4 bases and J lost 5; bases outside the gene matches: 11. The genes are TRBV3-1 (or the pseudogene TRBV3-2) and TRBJ2-5; TRBD1 matches 9 bases. Material for sequencing was peripheral blood. The receptor was derived from a man younger than 40 with acute or convalescent COVID-19. Here the CDR3 reads CASSPRHRGRSETQYF. The CDR3 bases are TGTGCCAGCAGCCCCCGACACAGGGGGCGCTCCGAGACCCAGTACTTC.